These 29 T cell receptor beta chains came from one sample sequenced in a study of identical twins. A single record per CDR3 protein comes from TCRdb applying MiXCR to the 5' RACE reads. The data hold about 900,000 distinct CDR3 sequences, with 9% to 15% observed a single time. These data were likewise used in another study, on yellow fever vaccine responses in identical twins.

The sample comprised PBMCs. These receptors came from a woman in her late teens or twenties in good health.

This clonotype was found a few times. The rearrangement uses TRBV5-1 and TRBJ2-1; 11 bases agree with TRBD2. The V and J ends lost 4 bases and 6 bases, in that order; junction bases with no gene match: 9. This CDR3 spans 16 amino acids. CDR1 and CDR2 (germline): SGHRS, YFSETQ. The CDR3 DNA is TGCGCCAGCAGCCCCCGACTAGCGGGGCTATTCAATGAGCAGTTCTTC. Its translation is CASSPRLAGLFNEQFF.

This clonotype was observed many times. This rearrangement joins TRBV5-6 to TRBJ2-1, with 7 bases that match TRBD1. CDR3 length: 18 residues. V trimming: 1 base; J trimming: 6 bases; junction bases outside the gene matches: 16. Germline V gene data show CDR1 as SGHDT and CDR2 as YYEEEE. CDR3 nucleotide sequence: TGTGCCAGCAGCTTGACAAAGACAGGGTTCGTTCGGGGCAATGAGCAGTTCTTC. Translated: CASSLTKTGFVRGNEQFF.

Many counts were recorded for this clonotype. The chain has TRBV24-1 and TRBJ2-2, with D tentatively TRBD1 (5 bases). Germline CDR1 reads KGHDR; CDR2 reads SFDVKD. V was pared by 3 bases and J by 0 bases, with 10 bases between. CDR3 length: 16 amino acids. CDR3: CATSDVDSANTGELFF. CDR3 DNA sequence: TGTGCCACCAGTGATGTCGACAGTGCGAACACCGGGGAGCTGTTTTTT.

In this sample, this clonotype turned up a few times. Germline is not matched at one junction end, which may reflect a read error. The chain combines TRBV20-1 with TRBJ2-7; 7 bases match TRBD1. The V gene's germline CDR1 is DFQATT and CDR2 SNEGSKA (reference sequence). This CDR3 region has 15 residues. CDR3 sequence: CSGRRGDSGVYEQYF. The DNA of the CDR3 is TGCAGTGGTAGACGAGGGGACAGTGGGGTCTACGAGCAGTACTTC.

The chain employs TRBV20-1 and TRBJ2-3, with a tentative D call TRBD2 (5 bases). CDR1 is DFQATT, CDR2 SNEGSKA, per germline (reference sequence). This CDR3 has 15 residues. V was clipped by 7 bases and J by 5 bases, with 22 bases between them. CDR3 bases: TGCAGTGTGTTTCGCGGTGGGGAGTCTATAGATACGCAGTATTTT. Encoded protein: CSVFRGGESIDTQYF.

This clonotype was found many times. The rearrangement uses TRBV5-1 and TRBJ1-4, with D possibly being TRBD1 (5 bases). The CDR3 loop spans 13 amino acids. CDR1 is SGHRS and CDR2 is YFSETQ in the germline V gene. V was pared by 5 bases and J by 3 bases, with 8 bases between. The CDR3 loop reads CASRGRSNEKLFF. The CDR3 DNA reads TGCGCCAGCAGGGGGCGGTCTAATGAAAAACTGTTTTTT.

This clonotype was seen a few times. The V call is TRBV4-1, the J call TRBJ2-1; 8 nucleotides agree with TRBD2. V was clipped by 1 base and J by 9 bases; unmatched bases: 8. This CDR3 region has 15 residues. In germline, CDR1 is MGHRA, CDR2 YSYEKL. CDR3 amino acids: CASSQAKTSVPEQFF. The DNA of the CDR3 is TGCGCCAGCAGCCAAGCGAAGACTAGCGTCCCTGAGCAGTTCTTC.

This sequence joins TRBV5-1 and TRBJ2-3, with D unresolved. Germline values: CDR1 SGHRS, CDR2 YFSETQ. This CDR3 is 16 amino acids long. V was trimmed by 2 bases and J by 1 base, leaving 14 bases between them. CDR3 protein: CASSFPGSVGTDTQYF. In nucleotides, the CDR3 is TGCGCCAGCAGCTTCCCCGGCAGCGTCGGCACAGATACGCAGTATTTT.

This rearrangement joins TRBV24-1 to TRBJ2-5, with 12 nucleotides matching TRBD2. The CDR3 is made up of 18 amino acids. V shed 3 bases, J shed 4 bases, and the junction held 11 bases outside the gene matches. CDR1 is KGHDR, CDR2 SFDVKD, per germline. The CDR3 DNA is TGTGCCACCAGTGATACCGCTAGCGGGGGGGCTCGAAGAGAGACCCAGTACTTC. It is translated as CATSDTASGGARRETQYF.

The V call is TRBV7-2, the J call TRBJ1-2, with 8 bases aligning to TRBD1. V was pared by 5 bases and J by 8 bases, with 10 bases of the junction left unmatched. This CDR3 contains 14 residues. Germline V gene sequence: CDR1 SGHTA, CDR2 FQGNSA. As DNA, the CDR3 is TGTGCCAGCAGCCCCCTGTACGGGACAGGCGGCTACACCTTC. Translation: CASSPLYGTGGYTF.

This chain joins TRBV4-1 and TRBJ2-6; D possibly uses TRBD1 or TRBD2 (5 bases each). Trimming took off 2 bases at V and 2 bases at J, with 10 bases between the two ends. From germline, CDR1 is MGHRA and CDR2 YSYEKL. This CDR3 has 16 residues. The CDR3 spells CASSQSGTAGANVLTF. The CDR3 DNA sequence: TGCGCCAGCAGCCAAAGTGGGACGGCTGGGGCCAACGTCCTGACTTTC.

The table lists this clonotype with a few counts. The chain joins TRBV7-9 to TRBJ2-3, with TRBD2 identical over 7 bases. Germline V gene lookup returns CDR1 SEHNR and CDR2 FQNEAQ (reference sequence). The CDR3 is 14 residues long. Trimming cost V 2 bases and J 7 bases; bases outside gene matches: 6. The CDR3 spells CASSLSLAEYTQYF. DNA for the CDR3: TGTGCCAGCAGCTTATCTCTAGCGGAGTATACGCAGTATTTT.

This clonotype came up many times. J is TRBJ2-2 and V is TRBV4-1; the D call may be TRBD1 or TRBD2 (5 bases each). V lost 0 bases and J lost 4, with 9 bases in between. In germline, CDR1 is MGHRA, CDR2 YSYEKL. CDR3 size: 15 residues. CDR3 nucleotides: TGCGCCAGCAGCCAAGATGTTGGGGGCACCGGGGAGCTGTTTTTT. Residues: CASSQDVGGTGELFF.

This clonotype has just a few counts. The chain is built from TRBV29-1 and TRBJ2-3; 11 bases match TRBD2. J lost 5 bases, V lost 3 bases, and 7 bases had no gene match. The CDR3 contains 15 residues. Germline lookup yields CDR1 SQVTM and CDR2 ANQGSEA. The CDR3 nucleotides are TGCAGCGTTGATACGACTAGCGGGGTTGGAGATACGCAGTATTTT. As protein: CSVDTTSGVGDTQYF.

This clonotype was counted ten times or more. The chain uses TRBV28 and TRBJ1-1; tentative D call: TRBD1 (5 bases). Germline loops: CDR1 MDHEN, CDR2 SYDVKM. The V end was cut by 6 bases, the J end by 6 bases, with 20 bases between. This CDR3 is built from 15 residues. In DNA, the CDR3 is TGTGCCAGCAGCCGCGGGGACGGACGAACAGCTGAAGCTTTCTTT. Amino acids: CASSRGDGRTAEAFF.

This clonotype was picked up many times. The chain couples TRBV20-1 to TRBJ1-5; D gene uncertain. The CDR3 is 13 residues long. The germline V gene encodes CDR1 DFQATT and CDR2 SNEGSKA (reference sequence). V dropped 6 bases and J dropped 4 bases, with 13 bases sitting between them. In DNA form, the CDR3 reads TGCAGTGCCAACTCCCATGGGAATCAGCCCCAGCATTTT. Its translation is CSANSHGNQPQHF.

This clonotype was counted many times. The chain recombines TRBV20-1 with TRBJ2-5; 9 bases agree with TRBD2. Germline V gene lookup returns CDR1 DFQATT and CDR2 SNEGSKA (reference sequence). CDR3 length: 16 amino acids. The J segment lost 5 bases and the V segment lost 6 bases, leaving 16 bases of the junction unmatched. DNA for the CDR3: TGCAGTGCCCCCGACACGCGGGGGGGCCTGTTGGAGACCCAGTACTTC. This encodes CSAPDTRGGLLETQYF.

This CDR3 reads CASSFGGVHNEQFF. The CDR3 DNA is TGTGCCAGCAGTTTCGGGGGGGTGCACAATGAGCAGTTCTTC. The V and J genes are TRBV12-3 or TRBV12-4 and TRBJ2-1, with 8 bases identical to TRBD2. The CDR3 length is 14 residues. Losses at the gene ends were 3 bases for V and 5 bases for J; bases not matched to a gene: 3.

This rearrangement joins TRBV19 to TRBJ2-2; D perhaps matches TRBD2 (5 bases). The V and J ends lost 4 bases and 0 bases respectively, with 15 bases between them. The CDR3 totals 17 residues. Looked up from germline, CDR1 is LNHDA and CDR2 is SQIVND (reference sequence). The CDR3: CASSKHGVPTNTGELFF. DNA for the CDR3: TGTGCCAGTAGTAAACACGGGGTCCCAACGAACACCGGGGAGCTGTTTTTT.

This clonotype was seen more than once but under ten times. The limits of the CDR3 on the DNA are not certain, so only TCRdb's listed CDR3 is given. The gene calls are TRBV28 and TRBJ1-2; the table gives TRBD1 as D, unverified against the DNA. The CDR3 numbers 14 amino acids, ends counted. Germline CDR1 MDHEN, CDR2 SYDVKM. CDR3 residues: CASSAGEDFRGYTF.

This chain joins TRBV12-3 or TRBV12-4 and TRBJ2-3; D perhaps matches TRBD2 (6 bases). Deletions cut 1 base from V and 1 base from J, with 9 bases between. The CDR3 spans 15 residues. The CDR3 here is CASSLVPGGTDTQYF. CDR3 DNA: TGTGCCAGCAGTTTAGTCCCGGGAGGCACAGATACGCAGTATTTT.

This clonotype was detected many times. The rearrangement joins TRBV7-8 to TRBJ2-2; tentative D call: TRBD1 (6 bases). V was pared by 6 bases and J by 2 bases, with 10 bases between. The CDR3 totals 14 residues. Looked up from germline, CDR1 is SGHVS and CDR2 is FQNEAQ. This CDR3 reads CASSRTVNTGELFF. Here the CDR3 DNA reads TGTGCCAGCAGTCGGACAGTAAACACCGGGGAGCTGTTTTTT.

This clonotype came up a few times. This chain joins TRBV3-1 and TRBJ2-1; D remains ambiguous. This CDR3 is 12 amino acids long. Trimming removed 3 bases at V and 7 bases at J, with 7 bases between. Per the germline V gene, CDR1 is LGHDT and CDR2 is YNNKEL (reference sequence). CDR3 sequence (DNA): TGTGCCAGCAGCCACGGCTGGAATGAGCAGTTCTTC. It specifies CASSHGWNEQFF.

The CDR3 reads CASRPSGRVADTQYF. For the CDR3, the DNA is TGTGCCAGCAGACCAAGCGGGAGGGTCGCAGATACGCAGTATTTT. V usage is TRBV7-2 and J usage is TRBJ2-3, with 10 bases matching TRBD2. Germline values: CDR1 SGHTA, CDR2 FQGNSA. The length of the CDR3 is 15 residues. After removal of 6 bases from V and 4 bases from J, the junction contained 7 bases not matched to a gene. Full variable domain (rest looked up from reference TRBV7-2 and TRBJ2-3): GAGVSQSPSNKVTEKGKDVELRCDPISGHTALYWYRQSLGQGLEFLIYFQGNSAPDKSGLPSDRFSAERTGGSVSTLTIQRTQQEDSAVYLCASRPSGRVADTQYFGPGTRLTVL.

The J gene is TRBJ2-1, the V gene TRBV28, with 13 bases matching TRBD2. The ends lost 2 bases at V and 0 bases at J; junction bases unmatched: 4. The CDR3 covers 18 residues. CDR1 MDHEN and CDR2 SYDVKM come from the germline V gene. The CDR3 bases are TGTGCCAGCAGTTTAGGGACTAGCGGGAAGAGCTCCTACAATGAGCAGTTCTTC. Its protein is CASSLGTSGKSSYNEQFF.

This clonotype showed up just a few times. The chain uses TRBV6-5 and TRBJ1-1; TRBD1 aligns across 8 bases. The V segment lost 0 bases and the J segment 4 bases; nucleotides outside the gene matches: 10. The CDR3 totals 17 residues. The V gene's germline CDR1 is MNHEY and CDR2 SVGAGI. The CDR3 loop reads CASSYSTLGQGGTEAFF. In DNA, the CDR3 is TGTGCCAGCAGTTACTCGACCCTTGGACAGGGTGGCACTGAAGCTTTCTTT.

The chain carries TRBV5-1 and TRBJ2-1; TRBD2 might be the D (6 bases). V was shortened by 1 base and J by 0 bases, with 11 bases between the two germline ends. Germline-derived CDR1 and CDR2 are SGHRS and YFSETQ. The CDR3 has 16 residues. The CDR3 DNA reads TGCGCCAGCAGCTTGAATTTCGGGAGCTCCTACAATGAGCAGTTCTTC. It is translated as CASSLNFGSSYNEQFF.

This clonotype was seen more than once but under ten times. The CDR3 spells CASRERDEILNTEAFF. The CDR3 coding sequence is TGTGCCAGCCGAGAGAGGGACGAAATACTTAACACTGAAGCTTTCTTT. This chain joins TRBV7-9 and TRBJ1-1, with D tentatively TRBD1 (5 bases). The CDR3 runs 16 residues. Between the trimmed V and J ends, which lost 8 bases and 2 bases, there was a span of 21 bases. Germline values: CDR1 SEHNR, CDR2 FQNEAQ (reference sequence).

This clonotype was counted many times. In DNA, the CDR3 is TGCAGCGTTGACGGAACCGGGACTAGCGGGACCAATGAGCAGTTCTTC. Translating it yields CSVDGTGTSGTNEQFF. The chain has TRBV29-1 and TRBJ2-1, with TRBD2 identical over 13 bases. This CDR3 region has 16 residues. Per germline, CDR1 SQVTM and CDR2 ANQGSEA. The V and J ends lost 3 bases and 6 bases, in that order; junction bases with no gene match: 8.